This section outlines one TCR beta chain sequence together with its context. These data are taken from a study of CD8+ T cells in alopecia areata. V lost 1 base and J lost 6, with 13 bases in between. The CDR3 runs 14 residues. CDR1 and CDR2 from the germline V gene are SEHNR and FQNEAQ (reference sequence). After isolation, RNA underwent reverse transcription to generate cDNA as the sequencing template. Clones were read by immunoSEQ multiplex PCR, and TCRdb kept only the in-frame ones, dropping some. The top ten hold about 10% of the sample, which has 95,000 to 150,000 clones, around 45% seen once. The chain couples TRBV7-9 to TRBJ2-7; possibly TRBD1 for D (6 bases). The specimen sequenced was NKG2D-low CD8+ T cells sorted from blood. This clonotype was obtained from a human donor with alopecia areata. The chain's CDR3 is CASSLVGQTGEQYF. CDR3 bases: TGTGCCAGCAGCTTAGTCGGACAGACGGGCGAGCAGTACTTC.